The rows below give T cell receptor beta chains drawn from one sample of a study of blood T cell repertoires in COVID-19. Sequencing was performed with immunoSEQ multiplex PCR; in TCRdb, only in-frame clones are kept and a portion is missing. This sample has 280,000 or so clones, with about 85% found just once. The sequencing input was PBMCs or T cells enriched from blood (not recorded which). Receptors originate from a woman aged 45-65 years who had recovered from COVID-19. The CDR3 runs from the conserved cysteine through the conserved F or W. Each record gives: J gene, V gene, D gene, clone size, CDR3 DNA, CDR3 protein. The D gene is left open where the match is weak. Clone size, where shown, is once, few, many, or a class for clones that have expanded.

TRBJ2-3	TRBV28	-	-	TGTGCCAGCAGTCCTTCTCTGACTCCGGTTACGCAGTATTTT	CASSPSLTPVTQYF
TRBJ1-2	TRBV30	TRBD1	-	TGTGCCTGGACCCCAGTGGGCAGGGGGGATGGCTACACCTTC	CAWTPVGRGDGYTF
TRBJ1-6	TRBV19	TRBD1	-	TGTGCCAGTATTGGGACAGGGAGCTCCTATAATTCACCCCTCCACTTT	CASIGTGSSYNSPLHF
TRBJ2-5	TRBV3-1/TRBV3-2	-	-	TGTGCCAGCAGCCCTGTTGGAGCCGAGACCCAGTACTTC	CASSPVGAETQYF
TRBJ1-1	TRBV7-6	TRBD1	once	TGTGCCAGCAGCTTAAATCAGGGGGCGACTGAAGCTTTCTTT	CASSLNQGATEAFF
TRBJ1-4	TRBV28	TRBD1	-	TGTGCCAGCAGTGTTACAGGGGGCGGAGGTGAAAAACTGTTTTTT	CASSVTGGGGEKLFF
TRBJ1-4	TRBV19	-	many	TGTGCCAGCAGAGACAGGCTGGCTGAAAAACTGTTTTTT	CASRDRLAEKLFF
TRBJ2-5	TRBV4-2	-	-	TGTGCCAGCAGCCAGAGGTCCTCGGAGACCCAGTACTTC	CASSQRSSETQYF
TRBJ1-2	TRBV30	-	-	TGTGCCTGGTCCGCGCGGGACGATGGCTACACCTTC	CAWSARDDGYTF
TRBJ1-3	TRBV6-5	TRBD1	-	TGTGCCAGCAGTTCGGACAGGTATCCTGGAAACACCATATATTTT	CASSSDRYPGNTIYF
TRBJ1-2	TRBV9	TRBD1	once	TGTGCCAGCAGCGAACTCGACAGGGGCGGAGGGTATGGCTACACCTTC	CASSELDRGGGYGYTF
TRBJ1-2	TRBV28	-	once	TGTGCCAGCAGTTTTACCAGGAGGGCCTATGGCTACACCTTC	CASSFTRRAYGYTF
TRBJ2-3	TRBV4-2	TRBD2	-	TGTGCCAGCAGCCAAGACCCTACTAGCGGGAGATGGGAGAACACAGATACGCAGTATTTT	CASSQDPTSGRWENTDTQYF
TRBJ2-1	TRBV5-1	-	-	TGCGCCAGCAGCTTGGATCCGACCGGGATCACTGGCGGTGAGCAGTTCTTC	CASSLDPTGITGGEQFF
TRBJ1-2	TRBV7-2	TRBD1	-	TGTGCCAGCAGCTTTGACAGGGGGACAAACTATGGCTACACCTTC	CASSFDRGTNYGYTF
TRBJ1-3	TRBV9	-	once	TGTGCCAGCAGCCCAGGGCGGTTCGCTGCCTCTGGAAACACCATATATTTT	CASSPGRFAASGNTIYF
TRBJ1-1	TRBV5-4	-	-	TGTGCCAGCAGCTCTACGGGCCGAGCGGCCACTGAAGCTTTCTTT	CASSSTGRAATEAFF
TRBJ2-7	TRBV30	TRBD2	-	TGTGCCTGGAGGAAACTAGCGGGAGTGATCTACGAGCAGTACTTC	CAWRKLAGVIYEQYF
TRBJ1-1	TRBV19	TRBD1	-	TGTGCCAGTACCACGACAGGGGGCTCGAACACTGAAGCTTTCTTT	CASTTTGGSNTEAFF
TRBJ1-4	TRBV30	TRBD1	-	TGTGCCTGGAGGGACAGGGGCAGTGAAAAACTGTTTTTT	CAWRDRGSEKLFF
TRBJ1-3	TRBV28	-	-	TGTGCCAGCAGTATCCCGGGGAGGGGGGGAAACACCATATATTTT	CASSIPGRGGNTIYF
TRBJ1-3	TRBV6-5	-	-	TGTGCCAGCACTTTGGACAGTCCCGGAAACACCATATATTTT	CASTLDSPGNTIYF
TRBJ2-5	TRBV19	TRBD1	once	TGTGCCAGTAGCTATGGGACAGAACAAGAGACCCAGTACTTC	CASSYGTEQETQYF
TRBJ1-1	TRBV5-1	TRBD1	-	TGCGCCAGCAGCTGGAGTACAGGGGTGACTGAAGCTTTCTTT	CASSWSTGVTEAFF
TRBJ1-3	TRBV21-1	-	few	TGTGCCAGCAGCAACCGCGGGCCCCCCAGGGGGCACTCTGGAAACACCATATATTTT	CASSNRGPPRGHSGNTIYF
TRBJ2-2	TRBV7-8	-	-	TGTGCCAGCAGCCCTGACAGGTTCCTCGGGGAGCTGTTTTTT	CASSPDRFLGELFF
TRBJ1-2	TRBV4-2	-	-	TGTGCCAGCAGCGAAGGGGGGGGCTATGGCTACACCTTC	CASSEGGGYGYTF
TRBJ2-3	TRBV6-5	-	-	TGTGCCAGCACCCCGCGAGGGGGGGGCAGATACGCAGTATTC	CASTPRGGGRYAVF
TRBJ2-7	TRBV5-3	-	-	TGTGCCAGAAGCTCTCCGCCGGGACACCCCTACGAGCAGTACTTC	CARSSPPGHPYEQYF
TRBJ1-6	TRBV5-1	TRBD1	-	TGCGCCAGCAGCTCCGGACAGGGGCTCTCACCCCTCCACTTT	CASSSGQGLSPLHF
TRBJ1-1	TRBV28	-	-	TGTGCCAGCAGCAGGGCCCCGAACACTGAAGCTTTCTTT	CASSRAPNTEAFF
TRBJ2-2	TRBV21-1	-	-	TGTGCCAGCAGCAAAGTCAAGGGAGCCGGGGAGCTGTTTTTT	CASSKVKGAGELFF
TRBJ1-3	TRBV7-9	-	-	TGTGCCAGCAGAGTAGGACAGGGAAACACCATATATTTT	CASRVGQGNTIYF
TRBJ2-3	TRBV14	-	-	TGTGCCAGCAGCGGGCAGTTCAAAGATACGCAGTATTTT	CASSGQFKDTQYF
TRBJ1-2	TRBV3-1/TRBV3-2	TRBD1	-	TGTGCCAGCAGCCAAGCAGGGGGCTATGGCTACACCTTC	CASSQAGGYGYTF
TRBJ1-2	TRBV2	-	few	TGTGCCAGCAATACAGGGCGATATGGCTACACCTTC	CASNTGRYGYTF
TRBJ2-7	TRBV6-5	TRBD1	-	TGTGCCAGCAAGGAATCACAGGGGCCCTACGAGCAGTACTTC	CASKESQGPYEQYF
TRBJ1-1	TRBV5-6	TRBD1	-	TGTGCCAGCAGCTGGGAACGAAGGGGGCCGATGAACACTGAAGCTTTCTTT	CASSWERRGPMNTEAFF
TRBJ2-3	TRBV11-3	TRBD1	-	TGTGCCAGCAGCTCCCGGGACAGCCTGAGCACAGATACGCAGTATTTT	CASSSRDSLSTDTQYF
TRBJ2-7	TRBV30	-	-	TGTGCCTGGGGAAGGGGGGGGACCTACGAGCAGTACTTC	CAWGRGGTYEQYF
TRBJ1-3	TRBV27	-	-	TGTGCCAGCAGGGCCATATACTCTGGAAACACCATATATTTT	CASRAIYSGNTIYF
TRBJ1-5	TRBV5-6	TRBD1	-	TGTGCCAGCAGCTTGTTCAGGGGGCCTAATCAGCCCCAGCATTTT	CASSLFRGPNQPQHF
TRBJ2-7	TRBV19	-	-	TGTGCCAGTAGTATTGGACCGGCGGGGGAGCAGTACTTC	CASSIGPAGEQYF
TRBJ1-1	TRBV7-9	TRBD1	-	TGTGCCAGCAGCTTAGCTACAGGGGCGAACACTGAAGCTTTCTTT	CASSLATGANTEAFF
TRBJ2-1	TRBV10-1	-	few	TGCGCCAGCAGCCGGGACTCCTACAATGAGCAGTTCTTC	CASSRDSYNEQFF
TRBJ2-2	TRBV7-9	TRBD1	-	TGTGCCAGCACCCACTCACTAACAGGGGTTGACGGCACCGGGGAGCTGTTTTTT	CASTHSLTGVDGTGELFF
TRBJ1-1	TRBV18	-	few	TGTGCCAGCTCAAACGAGGCTAACACTGAAGCTTTCTTT	CASSNEANTEAFF
TRBJ2-5	TRBV6-1	TRBD1	-	TGTGCCAGCAGTGAAGAGGGGGGGACAGGGGTGGAGACCCAGTACTTC	CASSEEGGTGVETQYF
TRBJ2-7	TRBV19	TRBD2	-	TGTGCCAGTAGTAGATCTGGCGGGGGAAGCTCCTACGAGCAGTACTTC	CASSRSGGGSSYEQYF
TRBJ1-2	TRBV13	-	once	TGTGCCAGCAGCTTAAGCGGGGGAGAAGGCTACACCTTC	CASSLSGGEGYTF
TRBJ2-5	TRBV18	-	-	TGTGCCAGCTCACCCGGACTCCAAGAGACCCAGTACTTC	CASSPGLQETQYF
TRBJ2-5	TRBV7-9	-	-	TGTGCCAGCAGCTTAGTGGCTGGGAGAGGGCAAGAGACCCAGTACTTC	CASSLVAGRGQETQYF